Included here is one TCR beta chain sequence, with context. The CDR3 runs 16 residues. The germline CDR1 and CDR2 sequences are SGDLS and YYNGEE. The V gene lost 3 bases and the J gene lost 7 bases, with 20 bases spanning the gap. This entry comes from a study of blood T cell repertoires in COVID-19. About the research overall: Sites in the United States, Italy and Spain provided acute and convalescent COVID-19 samples. In each case, the material was cDNA or gDNA derived from T cells, B-cell-depleted T cells, or PBMCs.

In the source study's methods: Reference gene primers were amplified, and this amplification served to estimate nucleated cell counts. Some clones are missing from TCRdb's copy, which holds only in-frame ones; the method was immunoSEQ multiplex PCR. V and J calls plus clone size are reproduced from that table; the DNA served to infer D and trimming. The repertoire holds 150,000 to 190,000 clones, with about four fifths as singletons. The sequenced sample was peripheral blood. The V gene is TRBV9, the J gene TRBJ1-3; maybe TRBD1 (6 bases). The TCR sequence derives from a man aged 55 to 69 with acute or convalescent COVID-19. The chain's CDR3 is CASSARGAGVSNTIYF. CDR3 sequence (DNA): TGTGCCAGCAGCGCCCGGGGGGCAGGGGTATCGAACACCATATATTTT.